A selection of T cell receptor beta chains follows, all from one sample in a study of blood T cells in healthy people across ages. TCRdb itself ran the 5' RACE reads through MiXCR, one entry per CDR3 protein. Among about 970,000 distinct CDR3 sequences, roughly half were seen once, and the ten largest hold around 21%. Sequenced input: blood. These receptors were obtained from a woman aged 60-75 years in good health. The CDR3 runs from the conserved cysteine through the conserved F or W. The order of the fields is clone size, V gene, D gene, J gene, CDR3 protein, CDR3 DNA. The D gene is left open where the match is weak. Some rows have no size entry. The others give once, few or many, or a class for an expanded clone.

>.|TRBV28|TRBD1|TRBJ2-1
CASRKAGGHGNEQFF
TGTGCCAGCAGGAAAGCAGGGGGTCATGGGAATGAGCAGTTCTTC
>.|TRBV11-2|.|TRBJ2-1
CASSLVISGYKFF
TGTGCCAGCAGCTTAGTCATCAGCGGGTACAAGTTCTTC
>.|TRBV5-1|.|TRBJ2-3
CASSFAGNPYTDTQYF
TGCGCCAGCAGCTTTGCGGGCAATCCCTACACAGATACGCAGTATTTT
>.|TRBV10-3|.|TRBJ2-3
CAISEGDSSSTDTQYF
TGTGCCATCAGTGAGGGGGACTCTTCTAGCACAGATACGCAGTATTTT
>.|TRBV5-1|TRBD1|TRBJ2-5
CASSFLPGQGQETQYF
TGCGCCAGCAGCTTCCTACCGGGACAGGGTCAAGAGACCCAGTACTTC
>.|TRBV3-1|TRBD1|TRBJ2-7
CASSPGPGQAGYEQYF
TGTGCCAGCAGCCCAGGACCCGGACAGGCGGGCTACGAGCAGTACTTC
>.|TRBV18|.|TRBJ2-7
CASSPSWASEYYEQYF
TGTGCCAGCTCACCTTCGTGGGCTAGCGAGTACTACGAGCAGTACTTC
>.|TRBV18|.|TRBJ2-1
CASSLPGQNEQFF
TGTGCCAGCTCACTCCCTGGACAGAATGAGCAGTTCTTC
>.|TRBV20-1|TRBD2|TRBJ2-3
CSASKTRDYTDTQYF
TGCAGTGCTAGTAAGACTCGGGACTACACAGATACGCAGTATTTT
>.|TRBV12-3/TRBV12-4|TRBD1|TRBJ1-6
CASRPTGGGSPLHF
TGTGCCAGCAGGCCTACAGGGGGCGGTTCACCTCTCCACTTT
>.|TRBV5-1|.|TRBJ2-7
CASSLGTGTEQYF
TGCGCCAGCAGCTTGGGGACTGGGACGGAGCAGTACTTC
>few|TRBV7-2|.|TRBJ2-5
CASSLRGRALGETQYF
TGTGCCAGCAGCTTGAGGGGAAGGGCGTTAGGAGAGACCCAGTACTTC
>once|TRBV20-1|TRBD1|TRBJ1-1
CSAYTGGLAFF
TGCAGTGCATATACAGGGGGGTTGGCTTTCTTT
>.|TRBV3-1|TRBD2|TRBJ2-7
CASSAMSGSSYEQYF
TGTGCCAGCAGCGCCATGAGCGGGAGCTCCTACGAGCAGTACTTC
>.|TRBV20-1|.|TRBJ2-1
CSADRTDRYNEQFF
TGCAGTGCCGACCGGACGGACCGTTACAATGAGCAGTTCTTC
>.|TRBV12-3/TRBV12-4|.|TRBJ2-7
CACSLRREVYEQYF
TGTGCCTGCAGTTTACGTCGGGAAGTCTACGAGCAGTACTTC
>few|TRBV7-8|.|TRBJ2-7
CASVGLSSYEQYF
TGTGCCAGCGTTGGTTTGAGTTCCTACGAGCAGTACTTC